The 3 T cell receptor beta chains in this list originate from one sample, sequenced in a study of T cells in localized non-small cell lung cancer. Measured with immunoSEQ multiplex PCR; TCRdb has only the in-frame clones, and not every one. The sample yields around 1,300 clones, about a quarter seen once. The sequencing used normal lung tissue next to the tumor, collected before any cancer treatment. Receptors were obtained from a male donor aged 60 or over with stage I lung adenocarcinoma.

The gene calls are TRBV6-8 and TRBJ2-7; 8 bases are shared with TRBD2. V lost 5 bases to trimming and J lost 7 bases; unmatched junction nucleotides: 10. From germline, CDR1 is MNHGY and CDR2 SAAAGT. The CDR3 length is 14 residues. CDR3 sequence reads: CASSLPVAGGEQYF. The DNA for the CDR3 is TGTGCCAGCAGTCTCCCGGTGGCGGGGGGAGAGCAGTACTTC.

The sample holds a few counts of this clone. This chain connects TRBV30 to TRBJ1-1; D unclear. The germline V and J ends were trimmed by 2 bases and 4 bases, with 11 bases remaining between them. There are 13 residues in the CDR3. Germline CDR1 is GTSNPN and CDR2 is SVGIG (reference sequence). CDR3 coding DNA: TGTGCCTGGAGTCCCGGGGTGGGCACTGAAGCTTTCTTT. Translating gives CAWSPGVGTEAFF.

This chain connects TRBV29-1 to TRBJ2-3; 7 nucleotides line up with TRBD1. The germline V gene encodes CDR1 SQVTM and CDR2 ANQGSEA. This CDR3 contains 13 residues. The J segment lost 1 base and the V segment lost 4 bases, leaving 2 bases of the junction unmatched. The CDR3 DNA reads TGCAGCGTTGCTCAGGGGGGCACAGATACGCAGTATTTT. Protein: CSVAQGGTDTQYF.